The clone carrying this TCR beta chain was detected many times. Authors' data handling: Amplifying reference gene primers gave estimates of nucleated cell counts. Produced via immunoSEQ multiplex PCR; TCRdb's table is partial and in-frame only. V and J calls and clone size are as listed in that table; D and trimming were resolved from the DNA. The sample lists 160,000 or so clones, around 81% occurring once. This entry belongs to a study of blood T cell repertoires in COVID-19. Study as a whole: Whether acute or convalescent, the COVID-19 samples came from the United States, Italy and Spain. The cDNA or gDNA used as material had been derived from T cells, B-cell-depleted T cells, or PBMCs.

The sample consisted of peripheral blood. This receptor was identified in a man aged 55 to 69 with active or convalescent COVID-19.

CDR3 bases: TGTGCCAGCATTAATGATCCGGGAGCGAACAATGAGCAGTTCTTC. Translating it yields CASINDPGANNEQFF. The chain recombines TRBV2 with TRBJ2-1; the D gene is possibly TRBD2 (6 bases). This CDR3 spans 15 amino acids. Trimming pared 7 bases from V and 5 bases from J, leaving 18 bases between. Per the germline V gene, CDR1 is SNHLY and CDR2 is FYNNEI.